This note documents a single TCR beta chain sequence. In the original processing: Filtering differed for immunoSEQ, which gave only junction sequences without quality scores. Sequencing was performed with immunoSEQ multiplex PCR; in TCRdb, only in-frame clones are kept and a portion is missing. V and J calls plus clone size are reproduced from that table; the DNA served to infer D and trimming. This sample has hundreds of thousands of clones, with 55% to 85% found just once. The data derive from a study of shared clonotypes between healthy human individuals. V was pared by 5 bases and J by 2 bases, with 6 bases of the junction left unmatched. Germline lookup yields CDR1 MNHEY and CDR2 SMNVEV (reference sequence). The CDR3 length is 15 residues.

The chain has TRBV27 and TRBJ1-3; 7 bases match TRBD1. Sequences were obtained from memory CD4+ T cells sorted from blood. Subset indicated: CD45RA-negative fraction. The clonotype was recovered from a woman aged 25 to 45 in good health. CDR3 protein: CASSPVDRAGNTIYF. CDR3 coding DNA: TGTGCCAGCAGTCCAGTCGACAGGGCTGGAAACACCATATATTTT.